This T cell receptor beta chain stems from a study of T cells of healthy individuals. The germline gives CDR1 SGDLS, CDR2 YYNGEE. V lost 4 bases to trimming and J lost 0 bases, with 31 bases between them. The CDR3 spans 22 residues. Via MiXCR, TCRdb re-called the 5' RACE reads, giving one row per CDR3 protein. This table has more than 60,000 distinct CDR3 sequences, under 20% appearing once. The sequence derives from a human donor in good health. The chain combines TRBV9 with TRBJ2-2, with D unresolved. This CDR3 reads CASSLSEAEPVRRPSNTGELFF. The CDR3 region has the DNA TGTGCCAGCAGCCTAAGCGAGGCAGAGCCCGTCCGCCGCCCGTCGAACACCGGGGAGCTGTTTTTT.